Below are 21 T cell receptor beta chains sequenced from a single sample in a study of shared clonotypes between healthy human individuals. Profiling relied on immunoSEQ multiplex PCR, and the TCRdb table lists in-frame clones only, not all of them. Of approximately 1,500,000 clones in the sample, roughly 95% were seen once. The sample was naive CD4+ T cells sorted from blood. Stated subset: CD45RA+ positively selected. These receptors all come from a young man in good health.

The chain combines TRBV7-5 with TRBJ1-5; no check of the table's D call, TRBD1, against the DNA was made. TRBV7-5 has pseudogene status. This CDR3 spans 12 amino acids. CDR3 DNA: TGTAGCAGGGGGAGTAGCAATCAGCCCCAGCATTTT. This encodes CSRGSSNQPQHF.

This clone has only one observation. The chain employs TRBV7-2 and TRBJ1-2, with 9 bases identical to TRBD1. V gave up 1 base and J gave up 8 bases; unmatched junction bases: 5. CDR1 is SGHTA, CDR2 FQGNSA, per germline. The CDR3 contains 14 residues. The CDR3, as DNA: TGTGCCAGCAGCTTAGAACAGGGGGCGCAGGGCTACACCTTC. This encodes CASSLEQGAQGYTF.

The rearrangement links TRBV6-1 to TRBJ1-1; D ambiguous. Germline CDR1 reads MNHNS; CDR2 reads SASEGT. The CDR3 covers 15 residues. V lost 2 bases to trimming and J lost 10 bases, with 20 bases between them. The CDR3 region is CASSELGFSDFSAFF. The DNA for the CDR3 is TGTGCCAGCAGTGAACTCGGGTTTTCGGACTTCTCAGCTTTCTTT.

The chain employs TRBV28 and TRBJ1-1; D is possibly TRBD1 (6 bases). CDR1 MDHEN and CDR2 SYDVKM come from the germline V gene. V gave up 6 bases and J gave up 1 base, with 15 bases separating them. The CDR3 extends over 15 amino acids. DNA of the CDR3: TGTGCCAGCAGCCTTGGGGGCAACAGGAACACTGAAGCTTTCTTT. Its translation is CASSLGGNRNTEAFF.

The chain carries TRBV27 and TRBJ2-7, with D unclear. There are 14 residues in the CDR3. CDR1 MNHEY and CDR2 SMNVEV come from the germline V gene (reference sequence). Trimming removed 5 bases at V and 3 bases at J, with 14 bases between. Here the CDR3 DNA reads TGTGCCAGCAGTACCGATCCGGACGTCTACGAGCAGTACTTC. Translating it yields CASSTDPDVYEQYF.

Here the CDR3 DNA reads TGTGCCAGCAGCTTAGCGGGACGCGGGACCGGGGAGCTGTTTTTT. Encoded protein: CASSLAGRGTGELFF. V is TRBV7-2 and J is TRBJ2-2; D assignment may be TRBD1 or TRBD2 (5 bases each). The germline V and J ends were trimmed by 0 bases and 5 bases, with 10 bases remaining between them. The CDR3 spans 15 residues. Per the germline V gene, CDR1 is SGHTA and CDR2 is FQGNSA.

This clone has just one count. Lacking the conserved final phenylalanine or tryptophan, this CDR3 likely reflects a read error. No DNA is shown, since the ends of the CDR3 on it are uncertain; the CDR3 is the one TCRdb lists. The V and J genes are TRBV21-1 and TRBJ2-3; the listed D gene, TRBD2, was not tested against the DNA. TRBV21-1 is a documented pseudogene. Termini included, the CDR3 measures 11 amino acids. This CDR3 reads CASSNGVLAGC.

The chain couples TRBV11-3 to TRBJ2-2; 8 bases map to TRBD1. The CDR3 runs 17 residues. The V gene end was trimmed by 4 bases and the J gene end by 4 bases; junction bases not matched to a gene: 11. Germline CDR1 reads SGHNT; CDR2 reads YENEEA. The CDR3 is CASSSWGDRSSTGELFF. CDR3 DNA sequence: TGTGCCAGCAGCTCATGGGGGGACAGGTCGTCCACCGGGGAGCTGTTTTTT.

The chain joins TRBV5-1 to TRBJ2-1; the match to TRBD2 covers 9 bases. The CDR3 contains 19 residues. Germline V gives CDR1 SGHRS, CDR2 YFSETQ. With V trimmed by 0 bases and J by 4 bases, 14 bases remained unmatched. As DNA, the CDR3 is TGCGCCAGCAGCTTGGCGCCGGCGGGAGGGCCCGGTCGATACAATGAGCAGTTCTTC. This encodes CASSLAPAGGPGRYNEQFF.

DNA for the CDR3: TGTGCCAGCAGTCTCGGACTAGCGGGAGGGAGGGGCACCGGGGAGCTGTTTTTT. Translating gives CASSLGLAGGRGTGELFF. This rearrangement joins TRBV27 to TRBJ2-2, with 15 bases identical to TRBD2. Germline trimming cut 5 bases from V and 4 bases from J; bases unmatched to any gene: 8. Germline values: CDR1 MNHEY, CDR2 SMNVEV (reference sequence). This CDR3 is 18 amino acids long.

V and J are TRBV6-5 and TRBJ2-7; D uncertain. Germline CDR1 is MNHEY and CDR2 is SVGAGI. CDR3 length: 16 residues. The germline V and J ends were trimmed by 0 bases and 0 bases, with 12 bases remaining between them. CDR3 nucleotide sequence: TGTGCCAGCAGTTACTCGGAAGGCCAGAACTCCTACGAGCAGTACTTC. Translating it yields CASSYSEGQNSYEQYF.

The chain employs TRBV7-3 and TRBJ2-2; D perhaps matches TRBD2 (6 bases). V was cut by 6 bases and J by 1 base, with 12 bases left in between. CDR3 length: 15 amino acids. CDR1 SGHTA and CDR2 FQGTGA come from the germline V gene. The CDR3 here is CASRPGGMNTGELFF. The CDR3 DNA sequence: TGTGCCAGCAGACCCGGCGGGATGAACACCGGGGAGCTGTTTTTT.

Regarding this clone: Other DNA sequences in the same sample also yield this CDR3. The chain uses TRBV7-2 and TRBJ2-1; no definite D call. CDR3 size: 13 residues. The V gene lost 1 base and the J gene lost 4 bases, with 5 bases spanning the gap. Germline loops: CDR1 SGHTA, CDR2 FQGNSA. The CDR3 nucleotides are TGTGCCAGCAGCTTAGACGGGTACAATGAGCAGTTCTTC. This translates into CASSLDGYNEQFF.

As for this clone: The same CDR3 arises from other DNA sequences in this sample as well. The V gene is TRBV4-3, the J gene TRBJ2-7; TRBD2 aligns across 12 bases. This CDR3 comprises 15 residues. With V trimmed by 1 base and J by 2 bases, 0 bases remained unmatched. CDR1 LGHNA and CDR2 YSLEER come from the germline V gene. This CDR3 reads CASSQGLAGAYEQYF. As DNA, the CDR3 is TGCGCCAGCAGCCAAGGACTAGCGGGAGCCTACGAGCAGTACTTC.

V gene TRBV2 combines with J gene TRBJ2-5; D is unclear. The ends were cut back, 5 bases at V and 2 bases at J, with 9 bases in the middle. CDR1 SNHLY and CDR2 FYNNEI come from the germline V gene. The CDR3 is 13 residues long. The CDR3 region has the DNA TGTGCCAGCAGTCCCGAGATACAAGAGACCCAGTACTTC. It codes for CASSPEIQETQYF. The complete variable domain, with remaining parts taken from reference TRBV2 and TRBJ2-5, reads EPEVTQTPSHQVTQMGQEVILRCVPISNHLYFYWYRQILGQKVEFLVSFYNNEISEKSEIFDDQFSVERPDGSNFTLKIRSTKLEDSAMYFCASSPEIQETQYFGPGTRLLVL.

The gene calls are TRBV9 and TRBJ2-5; D perhaps matches TRBD1 (7 bases). CDR1 is SGDLS and CDR2 is YYNGEE in the germline V gene. The CDR3 contains 14 residues. The V end lost 4 bases, the J end lost 5 bases, and 15 bases lay between the germline ends. The chain's CDR3 is CASSITQGRETQYF. The DNA of the CDR3 is TGTGCCAGCAGCATCACACAGGGGAGGGAGACCCAGTACTTC.

J is TRBJ2-2 and V is TRBV25-1; D perhaps matches TRBD1 (6 bases). V was shortened by 2 bases and J by 8 bases, with 9 bases between the two germline ends. CDR3 size: 13 residues. CDR1 MGHDK and CDR2 SYGVNS come from the germline V gene. The CDR3 here is CASSEIGQGELFF. The CDR3 coding sequence is TGTGCCAGCAGTGAAATTGGACAGGGGGAGCTGTTTTTT.

The chain joins TRBV14 to TRBJ2-6; unclear D gene. Looked up from germline, CDR1 is SGHDN and CDR2 is FVKESK. Deletions cut 3 bases from V and 4 bases from J, with 10 bases between. This CDR3 spans 15 amino acids. CDR3 in amino acids: CASSQTMGGANVLTF. The DNA for the CDR3 is TGTGCCAGCAGCCAGACCATGGGGGGGGCCAACGTCCTGACTTTC. The whole variable domain, remainder taken from reference TRBV14 and TRBJ2-6, is EAGVTQFPSHSVIEKGQTVTLRCDPISGHDNLYWYRRVMGKEIKFLLHFVKESKQDESGMPNNRFLAERTGGTYSTLKVQPAELEDSGVYFCASSQTMGGANVLTFGAGSRLTVL.

The rearrangement uses TRBV11-2 and TRBJ2-7; the match to TRBD1 covers 7 bases. The CDR3 is 15 amino acids. Trimming removed 6 bases from V and 3 bases from J; junction bases left unmatched: 11. Germline assignment: CDR1 SGHAT and CDR2 FQNNGV. As DNA, the CDR3 is TGTGCCAGCAGTCCCGCGCCTGGACAGGTCTACGAGCAGTACTTC. Translated, it gives CASSPAPGQVYEQYF.

The rearrangement uses TRBV4-3 and TRBJ2-2; the match to TRBD2 covers 10 bases. Germline V lookup: CDR1 LGHNA, CDR2 YSLEER. The CDR3 runs 17 residues. Trimming took 4 bases from V and 3 from J; bases not matched to a gene: 8. CDR3 region: CASSPRTSGSYTGELFF. In nucleotides, the CDR3 is TGCGCCAGCAGCCCCCGGACTAGCGGATCTTACACCGGGGAGCTGTTTTTT.

The J gene is TRBJ2-3, the V gene TRBV9; 7 nucleotides match TRBD1. The CDR3 runs to 16 residues. The germline gives CDR1 SGDLS, CDR2 YYNGEE. Losses at the gene ends were 4 bases for V and 6 bases for J; bases not matched to a gene: 14. The CDR3, as DNA: TGTGCCAGCAGCCCAGCCCCGACAGGGAACAGGGATACGCAGTATTTT. This sequence encodes CASSPAPTGNRDTQYF.